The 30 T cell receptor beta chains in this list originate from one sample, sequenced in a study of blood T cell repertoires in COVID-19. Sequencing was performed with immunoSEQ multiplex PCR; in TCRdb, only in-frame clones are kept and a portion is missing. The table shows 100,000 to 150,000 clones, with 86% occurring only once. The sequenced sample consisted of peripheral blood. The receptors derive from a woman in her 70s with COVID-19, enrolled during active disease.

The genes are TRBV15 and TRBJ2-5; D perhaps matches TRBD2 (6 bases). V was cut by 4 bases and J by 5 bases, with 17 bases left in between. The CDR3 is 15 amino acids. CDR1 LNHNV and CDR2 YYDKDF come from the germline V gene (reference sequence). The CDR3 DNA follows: TGTGCCACCAGCAAGGGCGGGATGAAGGTGGAGACCCAGTACTTC. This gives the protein CATSKGGMKVETQYF.

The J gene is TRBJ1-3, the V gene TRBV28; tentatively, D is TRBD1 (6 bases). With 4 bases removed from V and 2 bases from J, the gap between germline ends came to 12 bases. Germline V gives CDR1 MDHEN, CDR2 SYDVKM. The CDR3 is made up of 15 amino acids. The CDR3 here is CASSSGGGPGNTIYF. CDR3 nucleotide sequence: TGTGCCAGCAGTTCAGGCGGGGGGCCTGGAAACACCATATATTTT.

The CDR3 spells CASSGTPQETQYF. Written as DNA, the CDR3 is TGTGCCAGCTCAGGGACACCCCAAGAGACCCAGTACTTC. The chain combines TRBV18 with TRBJ2-5; weak D call: TRBD1 (6 bases). Germline V gives CDR1 KGHSH, CDR2 LQKENI. Trimming took off 5 bases at V and 1 base at J, with 8 bases between the two ends. CDR3 length: 13 amino acids. Full variable domain (remainder filled in from reference TRBV18 and TRBJ2-5): NAGVMQNPRHLVRRRGQEARLRCSPMKGHSHVYWYRQLPEEGLKFMVYLQKENIIDESGMPKERFSAEFPKEGPSILRIQQVVRGDSAAYFCASSGTPQETQYFGPGTRLLVL.

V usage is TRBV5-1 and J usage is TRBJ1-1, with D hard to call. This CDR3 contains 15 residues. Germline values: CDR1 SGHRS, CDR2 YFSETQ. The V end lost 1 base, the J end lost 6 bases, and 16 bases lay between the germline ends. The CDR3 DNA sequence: TGCGCCAGCAGCTTGTTAGGAGGGTCTGGGGCTGAAGCTTTCTTT. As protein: CASSLLGGSGAEAFF.

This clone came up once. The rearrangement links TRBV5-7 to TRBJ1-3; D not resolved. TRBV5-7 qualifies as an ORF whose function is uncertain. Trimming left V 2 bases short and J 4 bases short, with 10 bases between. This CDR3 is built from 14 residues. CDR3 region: CASSLMRRGNTIYF. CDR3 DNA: TGTGCCAGCAGCTTAATGAGGAGAGGAAACACCATATATTTT.

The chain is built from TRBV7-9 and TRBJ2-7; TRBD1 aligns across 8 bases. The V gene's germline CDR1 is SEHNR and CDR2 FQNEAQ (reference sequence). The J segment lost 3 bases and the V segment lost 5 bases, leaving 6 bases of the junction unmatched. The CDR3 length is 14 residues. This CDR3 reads CASSPRTGFYEQYF. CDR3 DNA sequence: TGTGCCAGCAGCCCAAGGACAGGGTTCTACGAGCAGTACTTC. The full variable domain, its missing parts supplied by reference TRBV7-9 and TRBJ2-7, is DTGVSQNPRHKITKRGQNVTFRCDPISEHNRLYWYRQTLGQGPEFLTYFQNEAQLEKSRLLSDRFSAERPKGSFSTLEIQRTEQGDSAMYLCASSPRTGFYEQYFGPGTRLTVT.

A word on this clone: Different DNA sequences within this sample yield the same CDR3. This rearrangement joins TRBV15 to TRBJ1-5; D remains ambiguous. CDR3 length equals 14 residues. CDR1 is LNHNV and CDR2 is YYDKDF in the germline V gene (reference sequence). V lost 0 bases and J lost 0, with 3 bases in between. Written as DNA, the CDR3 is TGTGCCACCAGCAGAGACTATAGCAATCAGCCCCAGCATTTT. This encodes CATSRDYSNQPQHF.

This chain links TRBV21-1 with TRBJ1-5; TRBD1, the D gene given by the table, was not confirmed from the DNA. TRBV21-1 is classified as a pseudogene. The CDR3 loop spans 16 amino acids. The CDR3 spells CASSRRAGPGNQPQHF. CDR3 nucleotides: TGTGCCAGCAGCAGACGGGCAGGGCCGGGCAATCAGCCCCAGCATTTT.

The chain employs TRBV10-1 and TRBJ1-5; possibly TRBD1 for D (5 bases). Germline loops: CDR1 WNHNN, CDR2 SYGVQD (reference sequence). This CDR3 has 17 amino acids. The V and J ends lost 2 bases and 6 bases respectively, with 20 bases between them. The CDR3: CASSEVERESRGQPQHF. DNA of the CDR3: TGCGCCAGCAGTGAGGTAGAGCGGGAGAGTAGGGGTCAGCCCCAGCATTTT.

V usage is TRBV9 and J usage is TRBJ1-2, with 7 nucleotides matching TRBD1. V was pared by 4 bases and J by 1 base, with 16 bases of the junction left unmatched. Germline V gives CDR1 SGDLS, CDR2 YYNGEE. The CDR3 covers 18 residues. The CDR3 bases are TGTGCCAGCAGCCCAGACCCGGGACAGAGTCTTTTTAACTATGGCTACACCTTC. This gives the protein CASSPDPGQSLFNYGYTF.

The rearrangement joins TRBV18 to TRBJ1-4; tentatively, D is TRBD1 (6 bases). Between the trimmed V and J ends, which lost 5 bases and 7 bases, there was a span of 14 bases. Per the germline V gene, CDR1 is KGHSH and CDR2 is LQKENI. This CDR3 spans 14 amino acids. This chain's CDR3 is CASSSGTLFEKLFF. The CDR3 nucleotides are TGTGCCAGCTCATCTGGGACACTATTTGAAAAACTGTTTTTT.

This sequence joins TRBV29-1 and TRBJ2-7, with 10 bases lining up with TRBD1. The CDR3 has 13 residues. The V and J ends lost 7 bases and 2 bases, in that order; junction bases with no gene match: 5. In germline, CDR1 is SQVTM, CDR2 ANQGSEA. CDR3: CSARQGAAYEQYF. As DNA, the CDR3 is TGCAGCGCTAGACAGGGGGCGGCCTACGAGCAGTACTTC.

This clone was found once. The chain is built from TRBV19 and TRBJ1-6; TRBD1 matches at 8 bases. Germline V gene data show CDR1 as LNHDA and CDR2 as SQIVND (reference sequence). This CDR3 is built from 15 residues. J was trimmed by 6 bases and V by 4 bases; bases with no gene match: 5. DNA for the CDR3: TGTGCCAGTAGTACCGAGACAGGGGTTAATTCACCCCTCCACTTT. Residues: CASSTETGVNSPLHF.

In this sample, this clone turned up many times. CDR3 sequence reads: CASSLVTSGVFEQYF. The CDR3 DNA follows: TGTGCCAGCAGCTTAGTTACTAGCGGGGTTTTCGAGCAGTACTTC. This sequence joins TRBV7-9 and TRBJ2-7; 10 bases are a match to TRBD2. This CDR3 spans 15 amino acids. The ends lost 1 base at V and 6 bases at J; junction bases unmatched: 6. CDR1 is SEHNR, CDR2 FQNEAQ, per germline (reference sequence).

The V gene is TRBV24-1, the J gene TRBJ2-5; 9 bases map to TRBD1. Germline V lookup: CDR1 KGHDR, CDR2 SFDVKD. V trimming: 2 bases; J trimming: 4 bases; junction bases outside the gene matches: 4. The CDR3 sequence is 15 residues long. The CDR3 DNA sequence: TGTGCCACCAGTGATTCACAGGGGGCAGGAGAGACCCAGTACTTC. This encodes CATSDSQGAGETQYF.

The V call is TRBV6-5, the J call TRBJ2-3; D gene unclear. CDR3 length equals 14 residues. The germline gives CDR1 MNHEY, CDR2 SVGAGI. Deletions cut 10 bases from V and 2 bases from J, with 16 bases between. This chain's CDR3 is CATTSSQATDTQYF. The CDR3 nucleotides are TGTGCCACCACTTCCAGCCAGGCCACAGATACGCAGTATTTT.

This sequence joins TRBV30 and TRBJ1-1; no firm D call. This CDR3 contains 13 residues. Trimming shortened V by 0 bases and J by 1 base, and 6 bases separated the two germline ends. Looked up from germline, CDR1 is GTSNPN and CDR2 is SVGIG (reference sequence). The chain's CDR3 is CAWSVVRNTEAFF. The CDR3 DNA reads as TGTGCCTGGAGTGTGGTCAGGAACACTGAAGCTTTCTTT.

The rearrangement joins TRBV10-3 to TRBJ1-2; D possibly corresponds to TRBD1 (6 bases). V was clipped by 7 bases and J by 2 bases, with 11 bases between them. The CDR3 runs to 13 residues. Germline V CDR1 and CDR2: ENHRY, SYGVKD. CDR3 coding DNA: TGTGCCATCACTCCGGACAGCAACTATGGCTACACCTTC. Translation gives CAITPDSNYGYTF.

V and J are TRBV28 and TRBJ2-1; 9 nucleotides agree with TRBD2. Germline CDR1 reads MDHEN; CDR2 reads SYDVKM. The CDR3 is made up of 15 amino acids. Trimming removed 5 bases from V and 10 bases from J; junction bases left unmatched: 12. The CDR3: CASSPPQRGATEQFF. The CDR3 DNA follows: TGTGCCAGCAGTCCCCCCCAGCGGGGGGCCACGGAGCAGTTCTTC.

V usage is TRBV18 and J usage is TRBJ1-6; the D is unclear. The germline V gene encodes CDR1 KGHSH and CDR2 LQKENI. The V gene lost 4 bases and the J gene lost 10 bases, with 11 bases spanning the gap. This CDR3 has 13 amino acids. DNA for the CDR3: TGTGCCAGCTCACTAGCGACAAACTCACCCCTCCACTTT. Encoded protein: CASSLATNSPLHF.

The CDR3 region is CASSDGVTGEKLFF. CDR3 sequence (DNA): TGTGCCAGCAGCGACGGGGTCACGGGAGAAAAACTGTTTTTT. This rearrangement joins TRBV5-5 to TRBJ1-4; no clear D. V gave up 4 bases and J gave up 8 bases, with 15 bases separating them. Per the germline V gene, CDR1 is SGHKS and CDR2 is YYEKEE (reference sequence). The CDR3 totals 14 residues.

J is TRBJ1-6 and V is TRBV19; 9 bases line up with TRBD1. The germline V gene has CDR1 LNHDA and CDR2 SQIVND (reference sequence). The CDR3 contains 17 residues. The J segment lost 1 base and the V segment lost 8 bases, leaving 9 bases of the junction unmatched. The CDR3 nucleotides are TGTGCCAGTTCCAACAGGGGGCAATTATCCTATAATTCACCCCTCCACTTT. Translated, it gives CASSNRGQLSYNSPLHF.

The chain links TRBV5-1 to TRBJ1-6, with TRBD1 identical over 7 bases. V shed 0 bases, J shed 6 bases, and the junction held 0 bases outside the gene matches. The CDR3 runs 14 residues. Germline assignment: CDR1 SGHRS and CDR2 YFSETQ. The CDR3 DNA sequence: TGCGCCAGCAGCTTGGACAGGGGTAATTCACCCCTCCACTTT. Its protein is CASSLDRGNSPLHF.

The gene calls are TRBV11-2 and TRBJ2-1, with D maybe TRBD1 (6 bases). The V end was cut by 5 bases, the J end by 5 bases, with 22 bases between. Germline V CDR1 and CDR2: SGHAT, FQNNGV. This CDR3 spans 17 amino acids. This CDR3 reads CASSPGRILDRHNEQFF. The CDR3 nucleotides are TGTGCCAGCAGCCCTGGCAGGATTCTGGACAGACACAATGAGCAGTTCTTC. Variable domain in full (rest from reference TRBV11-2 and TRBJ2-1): EAGVAQSPRYKIIEKRQSVAFWCNPISGHATLYWYQQILGQGPKLLIQFQNNGVVDDSQLPKDRFSAERLKGVDSTLKIQPAKLEDSAVYLCASSPGRILDRHNEQFFGPGTRLTVL.

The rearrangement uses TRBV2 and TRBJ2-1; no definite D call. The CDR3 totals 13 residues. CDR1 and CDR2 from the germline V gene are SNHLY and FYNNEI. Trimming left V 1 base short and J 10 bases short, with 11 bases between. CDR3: CASSEGATGEQFF. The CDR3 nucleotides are TGTGCCAGCAGTGAAGGGGCCACTGGAGAGCAGTTCTTC.

Here the CDR3 DNA reads TGTGCCAACTCACCAGGGGGTGGAAACACCATATATTTT. It encodes CANSPGGGNTIYF. V and J are TRBV10-3 and TRBJ1-3, with 7 bases fitting TRBD1. The CDR3 totals 13 residues. Germline assignment: CDR1 ENHRY and CDR2 SYGVKD. V shed 10 bases, J shed 3 bases, and the junction held 6 bases outside the gene matches.

The CDR3 DNA sequence: TGTGCCAGCAGTGAAGGGCGTTGGGCACTCGTAGGTCAAGAGACCCAGTACTTC. It encodes CASSEGRWALVGQETQYF. This sequence joins TRBV25-1 and TRBJ2-5; D uncertain. With 2 bases removed from V and 2 bases from J, the gap between germline ends came to 21 bases. The length of the CDR3 is 18 residues. The V gene's germline CDR1 is MGHDK and CDR2 SYGVNS.

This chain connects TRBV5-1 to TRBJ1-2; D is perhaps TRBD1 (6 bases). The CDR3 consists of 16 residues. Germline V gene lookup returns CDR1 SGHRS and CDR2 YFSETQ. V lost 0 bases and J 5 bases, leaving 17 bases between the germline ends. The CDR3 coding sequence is TGCGCCAGCAGCTTGGTCCTGGACAGCCGATCATATGGCTACACCTTC. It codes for CASSLVLDSRSYGYTF.

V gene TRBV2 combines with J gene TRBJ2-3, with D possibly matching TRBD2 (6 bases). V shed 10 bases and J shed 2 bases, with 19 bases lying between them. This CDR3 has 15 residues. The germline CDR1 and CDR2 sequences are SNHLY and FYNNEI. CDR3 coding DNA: TGTGCCATCGACTTAGGAGGGTTCCACACAGATACGCAGTATTTT. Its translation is CAIDLGGFHTDTQYF.

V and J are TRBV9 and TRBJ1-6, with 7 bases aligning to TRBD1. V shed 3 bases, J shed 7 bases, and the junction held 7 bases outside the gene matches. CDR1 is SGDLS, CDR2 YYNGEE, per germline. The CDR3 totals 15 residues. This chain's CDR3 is CASSAGTVSNSPLHF. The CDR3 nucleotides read TGTGCCAGCAGCGCCGGGACAGTTTCGAATTCACCCCTCCACTTT. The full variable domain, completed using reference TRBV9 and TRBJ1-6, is DSGVTQTPKHLITATGQRVTLRCSPRSGDLSVYWYQQSLDQGLQFLIQYYNGEERAKGNILERFSAQQFPDLHSELNLSSLELGDSALYFCASSAGTVSNSPLHFGNGTRLTVT.